These T cell receptor beta chains were read from a single sample in a study of T cell repertoires in cytomegalovirus infection. TCRdb reprocessed the reads with MiXCR, giving one entry per CDR3 protein. The sample has about 890,000 distinct CDR3 sequences; roughly 30% are singletons. Their antigens are not known. The sequences come from cultured CD8+ T cells from PBMCs, collected from culture after CMV antigen stimulation. The receptors stem from a human donor in good health (CMV status not recorded). Some clones in this sample may be carry-over from other donors' samples. The CDR3 runs from the conserved cysteine through the conserved F or W. D genes are given only for firm matches. Expanded clones are given a class, and other clones once, few, many or no size at all.

clone_size	v_call	j_call	cdr3_length	d_call	cdr3_aa	cdr3_nt
few	TRBV19	TRBJ2-1	14	TRBD2	CASGYGTRYNEQFF	TGTGCCAGTGGATACGGGACTAGATACAATGAGCAGTTCTTC
-	TRBV6-1	TRBJ1-1	14	TRBD1	CASSGSYRGGKAFF	TGTGCCAGCAGTGGATCTTACAGGGGAGGTAAAGCTTTCTTT
-	TRBV6-6	TRBJ1-2	15	-	CASSYSLDHQDGYTF	TGTGCCAGCAGTTATTCTTTAGACCACCAGGATGGCTACACCTTC
-	TRBV7-9	TRBJ1-5	14	-	CASSLRGADQPQHF	TGTGCCAGCAGCTTAAGGGGGGCTGACCAGCCCCAGCATTTT
few	TRBV7-8	TRBJ2-3	11	-	CASTGETTQYF	TGTGCCAGCACCGGGGAGACAACGCAGTATTTT
few	TRBV10-3	TRBJ1-1	15	-	CAISESIPRNTEAFF	TGTGCCATCAGTGAGTCGATCCCCAGGAACACTGAAGCTTTCTTT
-	TRBV7-6	TRBJ2-7	14	-	CASSLVPDSYEQYF	TGTGCCAGCAGCTTAGTTCCGGATTCCTACGAGCAGTACTTC
many	TRBV7-8	TRBJ1-1	14	-	CASSPPGPNTEAFF	TGTGCCAGCAGCCCCCCGGGACCCAACACTGAAGCTTTCTTT
many	TRBV7-2	TRBJ2-2	15	-	CASSSSVQNTGELFF	TGTGCCAGCAGCTCTAGCGTGCAGAACACCGGGGAGCTGTTTTTT
-	TRBV20-1	TRBJ2-3	14	TRBD1	CSTKQGVGTDTQYF	TGCAGTACTAAACAGGGGGTGGGCACAGATACGCAGTATTTT
many	TRBV7-8	TRBJ2-1	15	-	CASRPRQGGRNEQFF	TGTGCCAGCAGACCAAGACAGGGAGGTCGCAATGAGCAGTTCTTC
few	TRBV6-1	TRBJ1-5	15	TRBD1	CAIRYRDRANQPQHF	TGTGCCATCCGATACCGGGACAGAGCCAATCAGCCCCAGCATTTT
-	TRBV6-1	TRBJ1-1	16	-	CASSEVRADGGTEAFF	TGTGCCAGCAGTGAAGTTAGGGCAGACGGGGGCACTGAAGCTTTCTTT
few	TRBV6-5	TRBJ2-7	14	-	CASSYVGVGDEQYF	TGTGCCAGCAGTTACGTGGGGGTTGGGGACGAGCAGTACTTC
-	TRBV7-9	TRBJ2-1	18	TRBD2	CASSSPLRGGPSYNEQFF	TGTGCCAGCAGCTCCCCTTTGCGGGGGGGCCCGTCCTACAATGAGCAGTTCTTC
-	TRBV24-1	TRBJ2-3	16	-	CATSSHPGLRPDTQYF	TGTGCCACCAGCTCACACCCGGGCCTCAGACCAGATACGCAGTATTTT
-	TRBV20-1	TRBJ1-2	15	-	CSARDSGREVYGYTF	TGCAGTGCTAGAGACTCTGGGAGGGAAGTCTATGGCTACACCTTC
-	TRBV2	TRBJ2-1	15	-	CASSSLGGGRNEQFF	TGTGCCAGCAGTTCCTTGGGGGGGGGCCGGAATGAGCAGTTCTTC
few	TRBV11-1	TRBJ2-3	12	-	CASSPDGGRQYF	TGTGCCAGCAGCCCCGACGGGGGGCGGCAGTATTTT
few	TRBV7-9	TRBJ2-5	14	TRBD1	CASRLQGAWETQYF	TGTGCCAGCCGGTTACAGGGGGCTTGGGAGACCCAGTACTTC
-	TRBV27	TRBJ2-6	16	TRBD1	CASSPTGNSGANVLTF	TGTGCCAGCAGTCCGACAGGGAACTCTGGGGCCAACGTCCTGACTTTC
-	TRBV4-2	TRBJ2-5	16	-	CASSQVLGPYQETQYF	TGTGCCAGCAGCCAAGTACTGGGCCCGTACCAAGAGACCCAGTACTTC
-	TRBV29-1	TRBJ2-4	13	TRBD1	CSVEAGQGNIQYF	TGCAGCGTTGAAGCGGGACAGGGAAACATTCAGTACTTC
few	TRBV27	TRBJ1-1	17	TRBD1	CASRPLWTQGPDTEAFF	TGTGCCAGCAGGCCCCTGTGGACACAGGGGCCTGACACTGAAGCTTTCTTT
-	TRBV27	TRBJ1-1	14	TRBD1	CASSWDRGRSEAFF	TGTGCCAGCAGTTGGGACAGGGGCCGGTCTGAAGCTTTCTTT
-	TRBV2	TRBJ2-1	15	-	CASSVPGERDNEQFF	TGTGCCAGCAGTGTTCCAGGTGAAAGGGACAATGAGCAGTTCTTC